Each of the 13 T cell receptor beta chains below was sequenced from the same sample in a study of graft-versus-host responses after intestinal transplantation. Measured with immunoSEQ multiplex PCR; TCRdb has only the in-frame clones, and not every one. The sample shows 98,000 or so clones, more than 70% of them seen only once. Sample: PBMCs, taken 255 days after intestinal transplant. The receptors originated from a human patient who received an intestinal transplant, so some T cells may come from the graft donor.

The V call is TRBV5-1, the J call TRBJ1-1; 8 bases are shared with TRBD1. The V and J ends lost 4 bases and 7 bases, in that order; junction bases with no gene match: 9. The CDR3 has 14 amino acids. Germline-derived CDR1 and CDR2 are SGHRS and YFSETQ. The CDR3 loop reads CASSLKDRVGEAFF. The CDR3 nucleotides are TGCGCCAGCAGCCTAAAGGACAGGGTAGGTGAAGCTTTCTTT.

The chain uses TRBV5-5 and TRBJ2-1; 8 positions match TRBD2. Germline CDR1 and CDR2: SGHKS and YYEKEE (reference sequence). The junction had 2 bases not matched to a gene; V was cut back by 1 base and J by 5 bases. CDR3 size: 14 residues. The CDR3 loop reads CASSLTSGHNEQFF. The CDR3 DNA reads TGTGCCAGCAGCTTGACTAGCGGCCACAATGAGCAGTTCTTC.

The chain uses TRBV27 and TRBJ1-2; 8 bases match TRBD1. J gave up 6 bases and V 10 bases, and 13 bases lay outside the gene matches. The length of the CDR3 is 14 residues. Germline CDR1 MNHEY, CDR2 SMNVEV (reference sequence). The CDR3 DNA is TGTGCCACTCATGGGACAGGAGGTTACAATGGCTACACCTTC. It is translated as CATHGTGGYNGYTF.

About this clone itself: One end of the junction fails to match germline, which may point to a read error. This chain connects TRBV7-7 to TRBJ2-1; D not resolved. The CDR3 totals 13 residues. Per germline, CDR1 SSHAT and CDR2 FNYEAQ (reference sequence). The CDR3 DNA reads as TGTGCTAGCAGCCTACAAGTTTTAGATGAGCAGTTCTTC. The encoded protein is CASSLQVLDEQFF.

J is TRBJ2-1 and V is TRBV27; 7 bases agree with TRBD2. Germline CDR1 reads MNHEY; CDR2 reads SMNVEV (reference sequence). V shed 2 bases, J shed 9 bases, and the junction held 1 base outside the gene matches. The CDR3 loop spans 12 amino acids. CDR3 DNA: TGTGCCAGCAGTTTAGGGGGGGGTGAGCAGTTCTTC. Protein: CASSLGGGEQFF.

The chain combines TRBV7-9 with TRBJ1-6; no definite D call. Trimming removed 5 bases from V and 1 base from J, with 12 bases in between. The germline V gene has CDR1 SEHNR and CDR2 FQNEAQ (reference sequence). The CDR3 contains 16 residues. Here the CDR3 DNA reads TGTGCCAGCAGCCTGGGTTCGGGGTCCTATAATTCACCCCTCCACTTT. It codes for CASSLGSGSYNSPLHF.

The chain links TRBV6-5 to TRBJ2-7; no firm D call. V lost 6 bases to trimming and J lost 2 bases, with 11 bases between them. The CDR3 consists of 13 residues. CDR1 and CDR2 from the germline V gene are MNHEY and SVGAGI. The CDR3 loop is CASSLDGPYEQYF. In DNA form, the CDR3 reads TGTGCCAGCAGCTTGGACGGCCCCTACGAGCAGTACTTC.

This clone was picked up one time. V usage is TRBV5-1 and J usage is TRBJ2-5; 9 bases map to TRBD1. The germline CDR1 and CDR2 sequences are SGHRS and YFSETQ. V dropped 4 bases and J dropped 5; count of bases not matched to a gene: 6. This CDR3 region has 14 residues. DNA of the CDR3: TGCGCCAGCAGCGTACAGGGGGCAGGGGAGACCCAGTACTTC. Amino acids: CASSVQGAGETQYF.

V gene TRBV18 combines with J gene TRBJ2-2; the D gene is possibly TRBD2 (5 bases). Germline V CDR1 and CDR2: KGHSH, LQKENI. Trimming shortened V by 4 bases and J by 6 bases, and 9 bases separated the two germline ends. The CDR3 runs to 13 residues. CDR3 DNA sequence: TGTGCCAGCTCACAGTTTAGCGCCGGGGAGCTGTTTTTT. Its protein is CASSQFSAGELFF.

The chain carries TRBV6-1 and TRBJ2-7; weak D call: TRBD2 (7 bases). Trimming stripped 7 bases from V and 4 bases from J, with 20 bases between. The V gene's germline CDR1 is MNHNS and CDR2 SASEGT. The CDR3 is 15 amino acids. The CDR3 DNA is TGTGCCAGCAAGGTCAGCGGGACACCGACATACGAGCAGTACTTC. It encodes CASKVSGTPTYEQYF.

This clone appeared a single time. Here the CDR3 DNA reads TGTGCCAGCAGTTCCGTACAGGGAACTGAAGCTTTCTTT. Translated: CASSSVQGTEAFF. This chain uses TRBV27 with TRBJ1-1, with D perhaps matching TRBD1 (6 bases). Deletions cut 4 bases from V and 5 bases from J, with 11 bases between. The CDR3 sequence is 13 residues long. Germline CDR1 reads MNHEY; CDR2 reads SMNVEV (reference sequence).

The J gene is TRBJ2-2, the V gene TRBV28; no definite D call. Trimming pared 8 bases from V and 7 bases from J, leaving 8 bases between. The CDR3 covers 11 residues. Germline lookup yields CDR1 MDHEN and CDR2 SYDVKM. The CDR3, as DNA: TGTGCCAGCCTTTTAAGCGGGGAGCTGTTTTTT. This translates into CASLLSGELFF. The full variable domain, in which reference TRBV28 and TRBJ2-2 provide the parts outside the CDR3, is DVKVTQSSRYLVKRTGEKVFLECVQDMDHENMFWYRQDPGLGLRLIYFSYDVKMKEKGDIPEGYSVSREKKERFSLILESASTNQTSMYLCASLLSGELFFGEGSRLTVL.

This sequence joins TRBV10-3 and TRBJ1-1, with D uncertain. Germline-derived CDR1 and CDR2 are ENHRY and SYGVKD. V was clipped by 5 bases and J by 9 bases, with 13 bases between them. CDR3 size: 12 residues. The CDR3 sequence is CAISTGEGKAFF. Written as DNA, the CDR3 is TGTGCCATCAGTACCGGGGAGGGAAAAGCTTTCTTT.